This T cell receptor (beta chain) was recorded in a study of shared clonotypes between healthy human individuals. General observations from the study: Tissues were not sampled, only blood, and their repertoires likely differ. Genetic and exposure-history diversity was limited by the small donor number.

An even split of each subset's genomic DNA across several immunoSEQ plates was performed. TCRdb keeps only in-frame clones here, not all; method: immunoSEQ multiplex PCR. Altogether around 1.5 million clones are present, approximately 98% being singletons, with the ten largest covering less than 0.55%. V lost 7 bases, J lost 4 bases, and 10 bases lay in between. CDR1 SNHLY and CDR2 FYNNEI come from the germline V gene. This CDR3 region has 12 residues. Points on this clone: Its specificity is unknown.

The sequenced sample was naive CD4+ T cells sorted from blood. Subset in this sample: CD45RA+ positively selected. The chain links TRBV2 to TRBJ2-5; D gene ambiguous. The TCR comes from a man between 25 and 39 years old in good health. As DNA, the CDR3 is TGTGCCAGCACAGTGTCAGGAGAGACCCAGTACTTC. Translation: CASTVSGETQYF.